This TCR beta chain was identified in a study of tumor and adjacent non-tumor tissue in lung cancer. Whole-study context: Patients comprised about a dozen adenocarcinoma, a couple of squamous cell carcinoma and 1 small cell lung cancer. Points from the study as a whole: Tumor tissue had significantly higher TCR diversity than normal lung.

Worth noting for this clonotype: Its antigen is unknown. No conserved phenylalanine or tryptophan ends this CDR3, so it is likely a read error.

This sample's RNA came from whole unsorted tissue. The CDR3 extends over 15 amino acids. Germline lookup yields CDR1 SGHAT and CDR2 FQNNGV. TCRbeta libraries were built with three rounds of nested PCR, modified from ARM-PCR. TCRdb independently ran MiXCR on the multiplex PCR reads; one entry per CDR3 protein. The sample lists about 78,000 distinct CDR3 sequences; around 86% were seen once. Sequenced input: lung tumor tissue. This chain connects TRBV11-2 to TRBJ2-7; no reliable D call. This clonotype was obtained from a woman between 45 and 60 years old with non-small cell lung cancer. CDR3 DNA sequence: TGTGCCAGAAGCTTAGCAGAGGTCACCGCCTACGAGCAGTACTTA. Its protein is CARSLAEVTAYEQYL.